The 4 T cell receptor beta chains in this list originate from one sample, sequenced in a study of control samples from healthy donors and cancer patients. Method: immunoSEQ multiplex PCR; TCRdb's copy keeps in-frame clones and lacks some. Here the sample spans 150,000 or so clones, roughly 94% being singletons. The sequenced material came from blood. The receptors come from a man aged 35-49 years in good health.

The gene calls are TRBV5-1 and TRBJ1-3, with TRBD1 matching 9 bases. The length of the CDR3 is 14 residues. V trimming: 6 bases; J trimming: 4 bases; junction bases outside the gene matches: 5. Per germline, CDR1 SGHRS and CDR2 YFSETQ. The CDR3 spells CASTTGGEGNTIYF. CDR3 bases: TGCGCCAGCACCACAGGGGGCGAAGGAAACACCATATATTTT. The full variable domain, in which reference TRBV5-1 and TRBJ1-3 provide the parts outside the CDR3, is KAGVTQTPRYLIKTRGQQVTLSCSPISGHRSVSWYQQTPGQGLQFLFEYFSETQRNKGNFPGRFSGRQFSNSRSEMNVSTLELGDSALYLCASTTGGEGNTIYFGEGSWLTVV.

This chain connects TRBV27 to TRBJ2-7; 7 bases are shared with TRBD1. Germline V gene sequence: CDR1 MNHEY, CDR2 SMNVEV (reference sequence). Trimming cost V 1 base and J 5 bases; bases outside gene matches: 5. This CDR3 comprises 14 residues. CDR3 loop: CASSLYPTGNEQYF. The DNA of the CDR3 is TGTGCCAGCAGTTTATACCCGACAGGGAACGAGCAGTACTTC.

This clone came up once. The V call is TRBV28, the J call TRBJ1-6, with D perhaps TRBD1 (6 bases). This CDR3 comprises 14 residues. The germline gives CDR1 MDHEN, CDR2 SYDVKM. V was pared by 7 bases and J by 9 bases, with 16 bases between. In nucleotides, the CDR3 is TGTGCCAGCATTGGACAGTCTAAGCTTTCACCCCTCCACTTT. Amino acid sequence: CASIGQSKLSPLHF.

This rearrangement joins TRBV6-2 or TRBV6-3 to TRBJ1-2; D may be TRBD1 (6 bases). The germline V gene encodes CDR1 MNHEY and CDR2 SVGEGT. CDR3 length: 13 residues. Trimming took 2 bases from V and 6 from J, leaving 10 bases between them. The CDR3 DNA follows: TGTGCCAGCAGTTACAGTCCAGGGGATGGCTACACCTTC. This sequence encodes CASSYSPGDGYTF.